This TCR beta chain was captured by sequencing in a study of spatial heterogeneity in lung cancer. TCRdb fed the 5' RACE reads into MiXCR, producing one record per CDR3 protein. Of almost 75,000 distinct CDR3 sequences listed, approximately 12% were seen once; the top ten hold over 5.5%. Time point in this sample: sample taken at primary tumor resection. The authors sequenced whole RNA from tumor, nontumor lung or frozen PBMC without sorting. The donor group consisted of around 70 patients who had untreated, early-stage non-small cell lung cancer. This clonotype was observed at least ten times. The CDR3 spans 12 residues. Looked up from germline, CDR1 is SQVTM and CDR2 is ANQGSEA. V shed 6 bases and J shed 9 bases, with 15 bases lying between them.

This sample comprised PBMCs, obtained at surgery. The rearrangement joins TRBV29-1 to TRBJ1-3, with D unclear. The TCR was taken from a male donor with early-stage non-small cell lung cancer. The CDR3 reads CSVPDPDGTIYF. The CDR3 DNA reads TGCAGCGTACCTGACCCGGACGGCACCATATATTTT.